This T cell receptor (beta chain) was recovered during a study of tumor-infiltrating lymphocytes in primary liver carcinoma. It was from about 19-30 mg of unsorted bulk tissue that RNA and DNA were co-extracted. The germline CDR1 and CDR2 sequences are LGHNA and YNFKEQ. The CDR3 extends over 14 amino acids. V was shortened by 10 bases and J by 7 bases, with 23 bases between the two germline ends. Researchers generated TCR beta cDNA from about 0.5 ug of total RNA, relying on a constant-region primer. It was through three nested multiplex PCR rounds of slightly modified ARM-PCR that TCR beta libraries arose. Running 10 cycles apiece, the first two PCR rounds relied on TRBV1-TRBV30 forward primers together with a C-beta reverse primer. TCRdb used MiXCR to reprocess the multiplex PCR reads, holding one entry per CDR3 protein. This table has tens of thousands of distinct CDR3 sequences, 75% appearing once.

Sequencing input: tumor-adjacent normal liver tissue. This receptor was taken from a woman aged 30 to 39 with primary liver carcinoma and hepatitis B virus infection. V usage is TRBV4-2 and J usage is TRBJ2-7; tentative D call: TRBD2 (5 bases). This chain's CDR3 is CANSQGYLDYEQYF. As DNA, the CDR3 is TGTGCCAATAGCCAAGGGTACCTAGACTATGAGCAGTACTTC.